This T cell receptor (beta chain) was identified in a study of blood T cell repertoires in COVID-19. Study-level information: Some COVID-19 samples were acute and others convalescent; all came from the United States, Italy and Spain. Sources were T cells, B-cell-depleted T cells, or PBMCs; the material itself was cDNA or gDNA.

Original data processing: Amplifying reference gene primers gave estimates of nucleated cell counts. The method was immunoSEQ multiplex PCR; TCRdb's version includes in-frame clones alone and lacks a portion of them. Clone size and V and J calls were adopted from that table, with D and trimming inferred from the DNA. In the table there are 90,000 to 100,000 clones, about 80% of which are singletons. This clone came up a few times. With 8 bases removed from V and 3 bases from J, the gap between germline ends came to 11 bases. CDR3 length: 13 amino acids. The V gene's germline CDR1 is MNHEY and CDR2 SVGAGI.

The chain recombines TRBV6-5 with TRBJ1-5; D uncertain. Input material: peripheral blood. The sequence derives from a man in his sixties with acute or convalescent COVID-19. This CDR3 reads CASRMTPNQPQHF. DNA for the CDR3: TGTGCCAGCCGAATGACACCCAATCAGCCCCAGCATTTT.